This T cell receptor beta chain originates from a study of Ad26.COV2.S vaccination and SARS-CoV-2 variants. Documented treatment: some 20 received Ad26.COV2.S at low or high dose, single or two shots; roughly five received placebo; per-sample allocation not given. Material that was analyzed had been drawn on day 63 after the first vaccine or placebo injection. Sequencing used immunoSEQ multiplex PCR; TCRdb keeps in-frame clones, though not all of them. The sample consists of around 340,000 clones, about 87% of them appearing once. V dropped 5 bases and J dropped 4; count of bases not matched to a gene: 3. Germline V gene lookup returns CDR1 MNHEY and CDR2 SMNVEV (reference sequence). The length of the CDR3 is 15 residues.

This sequence originates from a person aged 18-60 years who received the Ad26.COV2.S COVID-19 vaccine or a placebo. The source material was peripheral blood, sampled in a trial of Ad26.COV2.S vaccine versus placebo. V gene TRBV27 combines with J gene TRBJ1-5; TRBD1 agrees at 12 bases. DNA of the CDR3: TGTGCCAGCAGTCAGGGACAGGGGGCGAATCAGCCCCAGCATTTT. Translated: CASSQGQGANQPQHF.